The source of this T cell receptor (beta chain) is a study of T cell responses to AZD1222 COVID-19 vaccine. Findings and caveats of the study: Vaccine-related CD4 TCRs covered spike, predominating at 160-218 and 743-854. Increased Spike-specific TCR breadth and depth were observed after two AZD1222 doses. Nearly half of the spike-specific TCRs reportedly recognize variant regions that carry no mutations. At baseline, just six AZD1222 recipients tested seropositive.

Profiled with immunoSEQ multiplex PCR; TCRdb holds only in-frame clones, not every one. The sample yields 120,000 to 150,000 clones, approximately 78% seen once. This clone was found many times. The antigen is undetermined. The starting material was peripheral blood, obtained on day 0 of MenACWY control vaccination. The TCR was taken from an adult in good health.

This CDR3 is CASSQDQPGVRQPQHF. In DNA, the CDR3 is TGCGCCAGCAGCCAAGACCAACCAGGGGTACGGCAGCCCCAGCATTTT. The rearrangement links TRBV4-1 to TRBJ1-5, with D maybe TRBD1 (6 bases). CDR3 length equals 16 residues. With 0 bases removed from V and 7 bases from J, the gap between germline ends came to 16 bases. Per the germline V gene, CDR1 is MGHRA and CDR2 is YSYEKL.